These T cell receptor beta chains were read from a single sample in a study of OX40 agonist ivuxolimab in advanced cancers. The data were produced by immunoSEQ multiplex PCR, yet TCRdb's version contains in-frame clones alone and is incomplete. The sample includes under 65,000 clones, approximately 90% of them seen just once. The material sequenced was CD4+ or CD8+ T cells sorted from blood, taken in a trial of the OX40 agonist ivuxolimab. The receptors were gathered from an adult with an advanced solid tumor such as melanoma, head and neck, liver or kidney cancer. Both conserved end residues are part of each CDR3. D genes are given only for firm matches.

cdr3_aa: CASSQDLGPYEQYF
v_call: TRBV4-2
j_call: TRBJ2-7
cdr3_length: 14
d_call: .

cdr3_aa: CSVVGQTYNEQFF
v_call: TRBV29-1
j_call: TRBJ2-1
cdr3_length: 13
d_call: .

cdr3_aa: CASSELRDMGGLDQPQHF
v_call: TRBV6-1
j_call: TRBJ1-5
cdr3_length: 18
d_call: .

cdr3_aa: CASSYLDSNNEQFF
v_call: TRBV6-5
j_call: TRBJ2-1
cdr3_length: 14
d_call: .

cdr3_aa: CASSSFSGTRQTQYF
v_call: TRBV11-2
j_call: TRBJ2-5
cdr3_length: 15
d_call: TRBD2

cdr3_aa: CASSLRPDGYTF
v_call: TRBV19
j_call: TRBJ1-2
cdr3_length: 12
d_call: .

cdr3_aa: CASSLGWFVQETQYF
v_call: TRBV7-9
j_call: TRBJ2-5
cdr3_length: 15
d_call: .

cdr3_aa: CASSATGHTDTQYF
v_call: TRBV6-1
j_call: TRBJ2-3
cdr3_length: 14
d_call: TRBD1

cdr3_aa: CAISESKVLLAGDKYSYEQYF
v_call: TRBV10-3
j_call: TRBJ2-7
cdr3_length: 21
d_call: TRBD2

cdr3_aa: CATAKLEREPEQYF
v_call: TRBV27
j_call: TRBJ2-7
cdr3_length: 14
d_call: .

cdr3_aa: CASSPSSGGNTDTQYF
v_call: TRBV7-9
j_call: TRBJ2-3
cdr3_length: 16
d_call: TRBD2

cdr3_aa: CASSIGQGAYEQYF
v_call: TRBV7-8
j_call: TRBJ2-7
cdr3_length: 14
d_call: TRBD1

cdr3_aa: CASSQKTGNTGELFF
v_call: TRBV4-2
j_call: TRBJ2-2
cdr3_length: 15
d_call: .

cdr3_aa: CASIPDRAAYNEQFF
v_call: TRBV27
j_call: TRBJ2-1
cdr3_length: 15
d_call: TRBD1

cdr3_aa: CASSPQGGEQFF
v_call: TRBV7-9
j_call: TRBJ2-1
cdr3_length: 12
d_call: .

cdr3_aa: CASSSAPTGDPREQYF
v_call: TRBV7-3
j_call: TRBJ2-7
cdr3_length: 16
d_call: TRBD1

cdr3_aa: CASSQERGPHEQFF
v_call: TRBV4-1
j_call: TRBJ2-1
cdr3_length: 14
d_call: .

cdr3_aa: CASSLGQGFGYGYTF
v_call: TRBV27
j_call: TRBJ1-2
cdr3_length: 15
d_call: .

cdr3_aa: CASSLVGAGELFF
v_call: TRBV5-6
j_call: TRBJ2-2
cdr3_length: 13
d_call: .

cdr3_aa: CASSIAGQGENTEAFF
v_call: TRBV19
j_call: TRBJ1-1
cdr3_length: 16
d_call: TRBD1

cdr3_aa: CASSAPGYMNTEAFF
v_call: TRBV19
j_call: TRBJ1-1
cdr3_length: 15
d_call: .

cdr3_aa: CASSLEWGQGSWEQYF
v_call: TRBV5-1
j_call: TRBJ2-7
cdr3_length: 16
d_call: TRBD1

cdr3_aa: CASSIRVDSPSSQPQHF
v_call: TRBV19
j_call: TRBJ1-5
cdr3_length: 17
d_call: .

cdr3_aa: CASSHGVTYEQYF
v_call: TRBV4-1
j_call: TRBJ2-7
cdr3_length: 13
d_call: .

cdr3_aa: CASSRTSGGADTQYF
v_call: TRBV19
j_call: TRBJ2-3
cdr3_length: 15
d_call: TRBD2

cdr3_aa: CAWSGAGTPYGYTF
v_call: TRBV30
j_call: TRBJ1-2
cdr3_length: 14
d_call: .

cdr3_aa: CASRTDRGWDNQPQHF
v_call: TRBV28
j_call: TRBJ1-5
cdr3_length: 16
d_call: TRBD1

cdr3_aa: CASSRTGEYGYTF
v_call: TRBV11-2
j_call: TRBJ1-2
cdr3_length: 13
d_call: TRBD1

cdr3_aa: CASSWGGNTEAFF
v_call: TRBV19
j_call: TRBJ1-1
cdr3_length: 13
d_call: .

cdr3_aa: CASSLVNPTAGYEQYF
v_call: TRBV11-2
j_call: TRBJ2-7
cdr3_length: 16
d_call: .

cdr3_aa: CASSLAWSSNQPQHF
v_call: TRBV7-2
j_call: TRBJ1-5
cdr3_length: 15
d_call: .